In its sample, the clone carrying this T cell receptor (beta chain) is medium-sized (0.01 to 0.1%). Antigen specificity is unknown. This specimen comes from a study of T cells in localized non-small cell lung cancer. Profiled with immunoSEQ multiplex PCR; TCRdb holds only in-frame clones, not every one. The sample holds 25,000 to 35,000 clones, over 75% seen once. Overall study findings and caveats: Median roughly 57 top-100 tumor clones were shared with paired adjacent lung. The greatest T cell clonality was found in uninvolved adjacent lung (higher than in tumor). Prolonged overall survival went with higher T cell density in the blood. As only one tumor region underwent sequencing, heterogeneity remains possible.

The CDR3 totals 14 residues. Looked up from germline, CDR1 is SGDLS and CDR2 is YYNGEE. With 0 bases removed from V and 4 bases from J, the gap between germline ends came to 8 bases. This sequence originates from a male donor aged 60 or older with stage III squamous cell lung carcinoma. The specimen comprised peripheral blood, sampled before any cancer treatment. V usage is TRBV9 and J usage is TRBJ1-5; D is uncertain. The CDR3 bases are TGTGCCAGCAGCGTAGAAAGCGGGAATCAGCCCCAGCATTTT. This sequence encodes CASSVESGNQPQHF.